Here is one T cell receptor (beta chain) with its context. These data belong to a study of OX40 agonist ivuxolimab in advanced cancers. Overall study context: Dose-escalation patients had hepatocellular carcinoma, melanoma, renal cell or head and neck cancer.

CDR1 and CDR2 from the germline V gene are DFQATT and SNEGSKA (reference sequence). Trimming removed 0 bases from V and 8 bases from J, with 4 bases in between. The length of the CDR3 is 10 residues. Only in-frame clones appear in the TCRdb table, and some are missing; sequencing was by immunoSEQ multiplex PCR. The sample comprises 65,000 to 90,000 clones, about 90% of which are singletons, and almost 8.5% rests with the top ten. The material was CD4+ or CD8+ T cells sorted from blood, obtained in a trial of the OX40 agonist ivuxolimab. The clonotype was recovered from an adult with an advanced solid tumor such as melanoma, head and neck, liver or kidney cancer. This rearrangement joins TRBV20-1 to TRBJ1-2; D is undetermined. In DNA, the CDR3 is TGCAGTGCTAGAGAAGGCGGCTACACCTTC. Protein sequence: CSAREGGYTF.